Listed here are 22 T cell receptor beta chains from one sample, sequenced in a study of a mutant IDH1 vaccine in newly diagnosed glioma. The time point here: week 23, last vaccination. Doses comprised 300 ug of mutant IDH1 20-mer peptide each, plus topical imiquimod. This table comes from immunoSEQ multiplex PCR, and its TCRdb copy is limited to in-frame clones, with some not included. The table has approximately 28,000 clones, less than 90% seen once; the top ten hold roughly 8.2%. No antigens are known for them. Sequences were derived from PBMCs, sampled from a glioma patient whose treatment included an IDH1 peptide vaccine. All receptors derive from a woman younger than 35 with glioma.

This clone is a singleton in its sample. The chain recombines TRBV7-9 with TRBJ2-1; tentatively, D is TRBD1 (6 bases). Germline V gene sequence: CDR1 SEHNR, CDR2 FQNEAQ (reference sequence). There are 15 residues in the CDR3. Trimming left V 3 bases short and J 8 bases short, with 17 bases between. CDR3 nucleotide sequence: TGTGCCAGCAGCTTTTTGCCAACAGGGTACGATGAGCAGTTCTTC. Its protein is CASSFLPTGYDEQFF.

The chain has TRBV11-3 and TRBJ1-2; 11 nucleotides match TRBD1. This CDR3 has 16 residues. Germline V gene lookup returns CDR1 SGHNT and CDR2 YENEEA. Germline trimming cut 4 bases from V and 8 bases from J; bases unmatched to any gene: 12. The CDR3 protein is CASSSSDRGRLGGYTF. CDR3 DNA: TGTGCCAGCAGCTCATCGGACAGGGGGCGCTTAGGAGGCTACACCTTC.

The chain uses TRBV9 and TRBJ1-1; D may be TRBD1 (5 bases). Trimming shortened V by 0 bases and J by 3 bases, and 9 bases separated the two germline ends. Looked up from germline, CDR1 is SGDLS and CDR2 is YYNGEE. The CDR3 sequence is 14 residues long. CDR3 sequence: CASSVGGGDTEAFF. The CDR3 DNA sequence: TGTGCCAGCAGCGTAGGGGGGGGAGACACTGAAGCTTTCTTT.

The V gene is TRBV2, the J gene TRBJ1-1; 7 bases are a match to TRBD1. With 1 base clipped from V and 0 bases from J, the junction kept 5 bases outside the gene matches. From germline, CDR1 is SNHLY and CDR2 FYNNEI. The CDR3 is 16 amino acids. CDR3 residues: CASSEVGTVMNTEAFF. For the CDR3, the DNA is TGTGCCAGCAGTGAAGTTGGGACAGTGATGAACACTGAAGCTTTCTTT.

This clone showed up just a few times. The CDR3 loop is CASSHEGTLNTEAFF. The CDR3 coding sequence is TGTGCCAGCAGTCACGAGGGGACATTGAACACTGAAGCTTTCTTT. The chain combines TRBV21-1 with TRBJ1-1; the table's D call, TRBD1, was not checked against the DNA. TRBV21-1 is a pseudogene locus. The CDR3 runs 15 residues.

This clone was observed a handful of times. The V call is TRBV7-9, the J call TRBJ1-1; 9 nucleotides line up with TRBD1. With V trimmed by 5 bases and J by 6 bases, 10 bases remained unmatched. CDR1 is SEHNR and CDR2 is FQNEAQ in the germline V gene (reference sequence). This CDR3 has 15 amino acids. As DNA, the CDR3 is TGTGCCAGCAGCGTTCTTCGGGACAGGGCCGCTGAAGCTTTCTTT. It specifies CASSVLRDRAAEAFF.

The chain has TRBV14 and TRBJ2-3; D unresolved. CDR3 length equals 13 residues. Germline V gene sequence: CDR1 SGHDN, CDR2 FVKESK. V was cut by 4 bases and J by 6 bases, with 11 bases left in between. The DNA of the CDR3 is TGTGCCAGCAGCCCCACGGCGAGGGATACGCAGTATTTT. Protein product: CASSPTARDTQYF.

DNA for the CDR3: TGTGCCACCTCTGAAGCCGGGGGCAAGTTTTACGAGCAGTACTTC. Translated: CATSEAGGKFYEQYF. This chain connects TRBV15 to TRBJ2-7, with D possibly called TRBD1 or TRBD2 (6 bases each). Germline loops: CDR1 LNHNV, CDR2 YYDKDF (reference sequence). The V and J ends lost 8 bases and 4 bases respectively, with 21 bases between them. CDR3 length equals 15 residues.

The genes are TRBV6-1 and TRBJ1-2; 7 bases match TRBD1. The CDR3 sequence is 15 residues long. Looked up from germline, CDR1 is MNHNS and CDR2 is SASEGT. With V trimmed by 7 bases and J by 2 bases, 10 bases remained unmatched. In DNA, the CDR3 is TGTGCCAGCATGGCGGGCAGGGGGGCGAACTATGGCTACACCTTC. It specifies CASMAGRGANYGYTF.

V usage is TRBV10-2 and J usage is TRBJ2-3; perhaps TRBD2 as D (6 bases). With 8 bases removed from V and 0 bases from J, the gap between germline ends came to 18 bases. Looked up from germline, CDR1 is WSHSY and CDR2 is SAAADI. The CDR3 spans 16 residues. CDR3: CASLNWGERSTDTQYF. As DNA, the CDR3 is TGCGCCAGCCTAAATTGGGGGGAGCGGAGCACAGATACGCAGTATTTT.

Turning to this clone: The junction differs from germline at one of its ends, possibly a read error. CDR3 nucleotide sequence: TGTGCTAGCAGCCCCCGAGGGGGACAGCTCGAGCAGTACTTC. Its translation is CASSPRGGQLEQYF. This chain links TRBV7-7 with TRBJ2-7; 7 nucleotides line up with TRBD1. CDR1 is SSHAT and CDR2 is FNYEAQ in the germline V gene (reference sequence). CDR3 length: 14 residues. Drawing the rest from reference TRBV7-7 and TRBJ2-7, the complete variable domain is GAGVSQSPRYKVTKRGQDVTLRCDPISSHATLYWYQQALGQGPEFLTYFNYEAQPDKSGLPSDRFSAERPEGSISTLTIQRTEQRDSAMYRCASSPRGGQLEQYFGPGTRLTVT.

The J gene is TRBJ2-7, the V gene TRBV11-2; 10 bases align to TRBD2. CDR1 is SGHAT and CDR2 is FQNNGV in the germline V gene. CDR3 length equals 19 residues. The V gene end was trimmed by 5 bases and the J gene end by 3 bases; junction bases not matched to a gene: 19. In nucleotides, the CDR3 is TGTGCCAGCAGCCTCCATTCCCTAGCGGGAGCCCGATTGGACTACGAGCAGTACTTC. Amino acid sequence: CASSLHSLAGARLDYEQYF.

This clone came up once. The CDR3, as DNA: TGTGCCAGTAGTCCAACCACTATTACAGGAGAGACCCAGTACTTC. Residues: CASSPTTITGETQYF. The rearrangement links TRBV19 to TRBJ2-5; a possible D gene is TRBD1 (5 bases). CDR1 and CDR2 (germline): LNHDA, SQIVND (reference sequence). Trimming removed 5 bases from V and 4 bases from J, with 17 bases in between. The CDR3 is made up of 15 amino acids.

The V and J genes are TRBV15 and TRBJ2-1, with D maybe TRBD2 (7 bases). The CDR3 length is 17 residues. Germline V gives CDR1 LNHNV, CDR2 YYDKDF (reference sequence). V dropped 4 bases and J dropped 2 bases, with 18 bases sitting between them. CDR3 sequence: CATSTRLGGVPYNEQFF. DNA of the CDR3: TGTGCCACCAGCACAAGACTAGGGGGGGTCCCCTACAATGAGCAGTTCTTC.

This chain connects TRBV25-1 to TRBJ2-7; the match to TRBD1 covers 7 bases. There are 15 residues in the CDR3. The J segment lost 3 bases and the V segment lost 6 bases, leaving 11 bases of the junction unmatched. Per the germline V gene, CDR1 is MGHDK and CDR2 is SYGVNS. The CDR3 here is CASSASNRGIYEQYF. The CDR3 DNA follows: TGTGCCAGCAGCGCTTCTAACAGGGGTATCTACGAGCAGTACTTC.

The chain employs TRBV7-9 and TRBJ2-2, with 14 bases matching TRBD2. CDR3 length: 16 amino acids. From germline, CDR1 is SEHNR and CDR2 FQNEAQ (reference sequence). V lost 5 bases to trimming and J lost 7 bases; unmatched junction nucleotides: 6. This CDR3 reads CASSLGLAGVVGELFF. In DNA form, the CDR3 reads TGTGCCAGCAGCCTGGGACTAGCGGGAGTGGTCGGGGAGCTGTTTTTT.

The chain's CDR3 is CATSRGRLTSGGFTDTQYF. The CDR3 DNA follows: TGTGCCACCAGCAGAGGGCGACTAACTAGCGGGGGTTTCACAGATACGCAGTATTTT. The chain joins TRBV15 to TRBJ2-3, with TRBD2 matching over 11 bases. The J segment lost 2 bases and the V segment lost 1 base, leaving 11 bases of the junction unmatched. Germline V CDR1 and CDR2: LNHNV, YYDKDF (reference sequence). CDR3 size: 19 residues.

The chain recombines TRBV6-5 with TRBJ2-1; D may correspond to TRBD1 or TRBD2 (5 bases each). The CDR3 extends over 13 amino acids. Germline lookup yields CDR1 MNHEY and CDR2 SVGAGI. Trimming took off 7 bases at V and 6 bases at J, with 13 bases between the two ends. CDR3 bases: TGTGCCAGCAACCTCTGGGGGTCCAATGAGCAGTTCTTC. Residues: CASNLWGSNEQFF.

The V and J genes are TRBV4-3 and TRBJ2-7; possible D gene TRBD2, 7 bases. This CDR3 comprises 16 residues. The germline CDR1 and CDR2 sequences are LGHNA and YSLEER. The germline V and J ends were trimmed by 0 bases and 2 bases, with 14 bases remaining between them. The CDR3 nucleotides read TGCGCCAGCAGCCAAGATCGCGCGGGGGCGGCCTACGAGCAGTACTTC. Residues: CASSQDRAGAAYEQYF.

This chain connects TRBV2 to TRBJ1-2; tentatively, D is TRBD1 (6 bases). V was trimmed by 5 bases and J by 4 bases, leaving 14 bases between them. In germline, CDR1 is SNHLY, CDR2 FYNNEI. The CDR3 length is 14 residues. CDR3 in DNA: TGTGCCAGCAGTAAAGGGGGGCTAGGCTATGGCTACACCTTC. The encoded protein is CASSKGGLGYGYTF.

This chain joins TRBV19 and TRBJ1-4, with 7 positions matching TRBD1. This CDR3 comprises 14 residues. V was pared by 7 bases and J by 6 bases, with 8 bases of the junction left unmatched. Germline V lookup: CDR1 LNHDA, CDR2 SQIVND (reference sequence). The CDR3 protein is CASIGTARDEKLFF. The CDR3 region has the DNA TGTGCCAGTATAGGGACAGCCCGGGATGAAAAACTGTTTTTT. The entire variable domain, with the rest obtained from reference TRBV19 and TRBJ1-4, is as follows: DGGITQSPKYLFRKEGQNVTLSCEQNLNHDAMYWYRQDPGQGLRLIYYSQIVNDFQKGDIAEGYSVSREKKESFPLTVTSAQKNPTAFYLCASIGTARDEKLFFGSGTQLSVL.

In the case of this clone: The same CDR3 also results from other DNA sequences found in this sample. The CDR3 loop reads CASSQGWGVRAEAFF. In DNA, the CDR3 is TGCGCCAGCAGCCAAGGATGGGGGGTTCGCGCTGAAGCTTTCTTT. The V call is TRBV4-1, the J call TRBJ1-1; maybe TRBD1 (5 bases). CDR3 length: 15 amino acids. In germline, CDR1 is MGHRA, CDR2 YSYEKL. Trimming removed 1 base from V and 6 bases from J, with 15 bases in between.